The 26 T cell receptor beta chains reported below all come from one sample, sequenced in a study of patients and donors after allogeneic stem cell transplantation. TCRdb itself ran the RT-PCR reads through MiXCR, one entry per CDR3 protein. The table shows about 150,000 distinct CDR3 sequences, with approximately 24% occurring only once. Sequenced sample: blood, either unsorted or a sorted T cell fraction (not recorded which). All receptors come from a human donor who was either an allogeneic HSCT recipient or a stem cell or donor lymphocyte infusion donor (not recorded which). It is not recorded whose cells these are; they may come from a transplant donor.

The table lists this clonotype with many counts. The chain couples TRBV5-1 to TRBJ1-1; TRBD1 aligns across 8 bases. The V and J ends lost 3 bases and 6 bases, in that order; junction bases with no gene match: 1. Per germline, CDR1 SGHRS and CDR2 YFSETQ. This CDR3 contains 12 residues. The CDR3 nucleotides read TGCGCCAGCAGCTGGGGACAGGCTGAAGCTTTCTTT. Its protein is CASSWGQAEAFF.

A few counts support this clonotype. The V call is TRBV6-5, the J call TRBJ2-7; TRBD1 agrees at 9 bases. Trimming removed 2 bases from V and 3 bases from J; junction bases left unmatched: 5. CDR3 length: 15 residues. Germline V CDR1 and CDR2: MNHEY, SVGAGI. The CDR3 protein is CASSYPGQGYYEQYF. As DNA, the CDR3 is TGTGCCAGCAGTTACCCGGGACAGGGATACTACGAGCAGTACTTC.

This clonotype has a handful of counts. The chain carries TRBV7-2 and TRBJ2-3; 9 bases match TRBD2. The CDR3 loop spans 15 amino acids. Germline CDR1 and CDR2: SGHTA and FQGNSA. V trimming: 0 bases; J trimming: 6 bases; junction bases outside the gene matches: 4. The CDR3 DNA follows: TGTGCCAGCAGCTTAGCGTGGCGGGGGGGGGATACGCAGTATTTT. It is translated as CASSLAWRGGDTQYF. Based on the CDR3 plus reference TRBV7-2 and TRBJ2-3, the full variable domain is GAGVSQSPSNKVTEKGKDVELRCDPISGHTALYWYRQSLGQGLEFLIYFQGNSAPDKSGLPSDRFSAERTGGSVSTLTIQRTQQEDSAVYLCASSLAWRGGDTQYFGPGTRLTVL.

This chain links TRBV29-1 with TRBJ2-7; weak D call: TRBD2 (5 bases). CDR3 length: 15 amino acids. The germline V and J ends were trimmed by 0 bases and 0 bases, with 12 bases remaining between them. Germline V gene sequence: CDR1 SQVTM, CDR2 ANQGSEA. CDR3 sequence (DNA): TGCAGCGTTGAAGATGACGGGGAGAGCTCCTACGAGCAGTACTTC. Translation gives CSVEDDGESSYEQYF.

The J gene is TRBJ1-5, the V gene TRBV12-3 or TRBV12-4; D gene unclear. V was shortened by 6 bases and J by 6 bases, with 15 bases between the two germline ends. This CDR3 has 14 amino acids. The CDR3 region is CASSPNMQVQPQHF. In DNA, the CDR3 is TGTGCCAGCAGCCCTAATATGCAGGTTCAGCCCCAGCATTTT.

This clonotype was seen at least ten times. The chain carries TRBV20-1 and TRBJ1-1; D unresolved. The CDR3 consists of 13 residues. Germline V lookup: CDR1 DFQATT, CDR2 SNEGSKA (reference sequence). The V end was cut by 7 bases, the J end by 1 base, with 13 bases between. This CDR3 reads CSVLDSQNTEAFF. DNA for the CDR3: TGCAGTGTTCTAGATTCCCAGAACACTGAAGCTTTCTTT.

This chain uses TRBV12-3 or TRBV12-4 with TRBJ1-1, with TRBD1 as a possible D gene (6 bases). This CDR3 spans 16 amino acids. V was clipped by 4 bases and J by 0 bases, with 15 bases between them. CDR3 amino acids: CASSSYRVAMNTEAFF. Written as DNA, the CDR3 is TGTGCCAGCAGTTCCTACAGGGTGGCGATGAACACTGAAGCTTTCTTT.

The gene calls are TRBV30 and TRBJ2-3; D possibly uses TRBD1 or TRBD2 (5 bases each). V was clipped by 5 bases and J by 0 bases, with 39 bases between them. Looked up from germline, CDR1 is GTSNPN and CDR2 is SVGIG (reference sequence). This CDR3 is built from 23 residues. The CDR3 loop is CAWPPHPFGGDLWGSFSTDTQYF. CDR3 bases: TGTGCCTGGCCGCCCCACCCCTTTGGCGGAGACCTTTGGGGGAGCTTTAGCACAGATACGCAGTATTTT.

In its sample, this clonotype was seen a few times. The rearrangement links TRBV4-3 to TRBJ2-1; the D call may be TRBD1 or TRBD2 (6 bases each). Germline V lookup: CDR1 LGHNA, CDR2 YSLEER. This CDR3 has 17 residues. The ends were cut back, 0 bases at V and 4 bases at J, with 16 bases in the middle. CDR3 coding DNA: TGCGCCAGCAGCCAAGAGCCCGGGGGCGTTTTTTACAATGAGCAGTTCTTC. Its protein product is CASSQEPGGVFYNEQFF.

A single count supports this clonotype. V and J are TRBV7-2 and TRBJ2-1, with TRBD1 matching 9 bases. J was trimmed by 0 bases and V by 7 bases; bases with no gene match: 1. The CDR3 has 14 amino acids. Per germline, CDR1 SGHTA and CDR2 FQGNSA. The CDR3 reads CASKGQGSYNEQFF. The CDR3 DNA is TGTGCCAGCAAGGGACAGGGCTCCTACAATGAGCAGTTCTTC.

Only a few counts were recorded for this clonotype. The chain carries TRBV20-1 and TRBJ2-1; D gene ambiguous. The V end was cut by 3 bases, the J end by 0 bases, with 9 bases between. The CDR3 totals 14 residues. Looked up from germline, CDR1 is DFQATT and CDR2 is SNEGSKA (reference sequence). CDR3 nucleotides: TGCAGTGCTAGCGCGAGGAGCTCCTACAATGAGCAGTTCTTC. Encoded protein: CSASARSSYNEQFF.

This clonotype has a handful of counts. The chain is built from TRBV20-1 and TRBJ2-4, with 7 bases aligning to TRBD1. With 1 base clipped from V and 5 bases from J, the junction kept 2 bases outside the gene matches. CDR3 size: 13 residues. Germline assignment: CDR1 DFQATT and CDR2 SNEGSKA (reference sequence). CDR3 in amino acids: CSARADRENIQYF. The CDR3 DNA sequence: TGCAGTGCTAGAGCCGACAGGGAAAACATTCAGTACTTC.

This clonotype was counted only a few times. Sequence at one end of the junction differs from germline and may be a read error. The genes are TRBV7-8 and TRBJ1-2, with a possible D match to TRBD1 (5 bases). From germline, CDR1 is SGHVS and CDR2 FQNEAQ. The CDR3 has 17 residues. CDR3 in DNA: TGTGCCAGCAGCATGGCCCGAGCCGGGACGGATATCTATGGTTACACCTTC. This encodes CASSMARAGTDIYGYTF.

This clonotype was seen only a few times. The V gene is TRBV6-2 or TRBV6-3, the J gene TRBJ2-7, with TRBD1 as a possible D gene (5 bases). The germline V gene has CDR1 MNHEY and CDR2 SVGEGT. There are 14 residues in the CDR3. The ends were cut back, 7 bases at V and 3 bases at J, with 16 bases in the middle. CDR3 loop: CASTMGPWDYEQYF. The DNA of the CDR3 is TGTGCCAGCACCATGGGGCCGTGGGACTACGAGCAGTACTTC.

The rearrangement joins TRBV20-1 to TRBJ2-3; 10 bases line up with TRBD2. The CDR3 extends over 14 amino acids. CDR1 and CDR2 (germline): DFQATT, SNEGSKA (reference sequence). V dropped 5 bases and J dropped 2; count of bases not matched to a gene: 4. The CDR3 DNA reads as TGCAGTGCTCAAAGCGGGAGGGCCACAGATACGCAGTATTTT. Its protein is CSAQSGRATDTQYF.

CDR3 DNA sequence: TGCAGTGCTAGGGCGGACAGTAACTCCTACGAGCAGTACTTC. This sequence encodes CSARADSNSYEQYF. The chain recombines TRBV20-1 with TRBJ2-7; D possibly corresponds to TRBD1 (6 bases). The germline V gene has CDR1 DFQATT and CDR2 SNEGSKA (reference sequence). CDR3 size: 14 residues. V lost 3 bases to trimming and J lost 0 bases, with 12 bases between them.

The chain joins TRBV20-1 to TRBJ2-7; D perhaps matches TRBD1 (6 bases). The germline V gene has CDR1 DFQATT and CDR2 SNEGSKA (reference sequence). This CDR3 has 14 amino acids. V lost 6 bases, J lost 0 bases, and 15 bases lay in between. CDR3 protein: CSAKGTLVSYEQYF. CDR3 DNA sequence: TGCAGTGCCAAAGGGACACTCGTCTCCTACGAGCAGTACTTC.

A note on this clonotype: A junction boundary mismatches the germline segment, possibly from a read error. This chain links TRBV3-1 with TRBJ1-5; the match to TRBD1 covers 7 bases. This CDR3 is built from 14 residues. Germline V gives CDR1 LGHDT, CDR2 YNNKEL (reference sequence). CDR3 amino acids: CASSQGAGGQPKHF. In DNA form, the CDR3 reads TGTGCCAGCAGCCAGGGAGCAGGGGGTCAGCCCAAGCATTTT.

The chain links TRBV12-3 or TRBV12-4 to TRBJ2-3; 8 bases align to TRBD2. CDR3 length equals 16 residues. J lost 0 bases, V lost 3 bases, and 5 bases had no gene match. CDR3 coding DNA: TGTGCCAGCAGTTTGGTACTAGCGGTCAGCACAGATACGCAGTATTTT. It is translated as CASSLVLAVSTDTQYF.

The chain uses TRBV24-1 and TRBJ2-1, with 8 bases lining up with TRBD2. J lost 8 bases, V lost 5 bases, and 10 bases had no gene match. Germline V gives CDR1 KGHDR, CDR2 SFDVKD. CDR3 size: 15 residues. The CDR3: CATSVPRGAGDEQFF. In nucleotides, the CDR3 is TGTGCCACCAGTGTACCGCGGGGGGCAGGGGATGAGCAGTTCTTC.

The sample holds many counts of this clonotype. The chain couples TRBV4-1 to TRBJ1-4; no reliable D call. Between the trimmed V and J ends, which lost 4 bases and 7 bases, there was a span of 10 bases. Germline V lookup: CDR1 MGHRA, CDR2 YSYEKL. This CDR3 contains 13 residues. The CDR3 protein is CASSRLEGEKLFF. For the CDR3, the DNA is TGCGCCAGCAGCCGCCTAGAGGGTGAAAAACTGTTTTTT.

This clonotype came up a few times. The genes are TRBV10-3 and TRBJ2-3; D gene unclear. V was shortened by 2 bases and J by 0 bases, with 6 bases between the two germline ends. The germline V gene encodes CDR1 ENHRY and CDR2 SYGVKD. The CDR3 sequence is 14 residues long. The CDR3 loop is CAISELPSTDTQYF. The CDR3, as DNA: TGTGCCATCAGTGAGCTTCCGAGCACAGATACGCAGTATTTT.

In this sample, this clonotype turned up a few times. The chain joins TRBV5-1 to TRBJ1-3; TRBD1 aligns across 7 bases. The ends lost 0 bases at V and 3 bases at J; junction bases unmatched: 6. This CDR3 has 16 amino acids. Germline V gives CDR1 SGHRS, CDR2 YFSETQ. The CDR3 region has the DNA TGCGCCAGCAGCTTGGTGGAGGGGGCAAATGGAAACACCATATATTTT. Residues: CASSLVEGANGNTIYF. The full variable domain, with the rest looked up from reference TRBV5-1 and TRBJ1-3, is KAGVTQTPRYLIKTRGQQVTLSCSPISGHRSVSWYQQTPGQGLQFLFEYFSETQRNKGNFPGRFSGRQFSNSRSEMNVSTLELGDSALYLCASSLVEGANGNTIYFGEGSWLTVV.

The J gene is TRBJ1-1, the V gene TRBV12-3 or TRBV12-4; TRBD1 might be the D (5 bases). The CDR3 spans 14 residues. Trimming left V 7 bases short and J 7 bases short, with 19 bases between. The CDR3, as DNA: TGTGCCAGCACCAAAAGGGACGACACTCTTGAAGCTTTCTTT. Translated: CASTKRDDTLEAFF.

The CDR3 sequence: CASSQGIRYSVNEQFF. The CDR3 nucleotides are TGTGCCAGCAGCCAGGGGATCAGGTACTCGGTCAATGAGCAGTTCTTC. The chain employs TRBV7-2 and TRBJ2-1, with D tentatively TRBD1 (6 bases). Trimming took 5 bases from V and 6 from J, leaving 20 bases between them. The CDR3 runs to 16 residues. CDR1 and CDR2 (germline): SGHTA, FQGNSA.

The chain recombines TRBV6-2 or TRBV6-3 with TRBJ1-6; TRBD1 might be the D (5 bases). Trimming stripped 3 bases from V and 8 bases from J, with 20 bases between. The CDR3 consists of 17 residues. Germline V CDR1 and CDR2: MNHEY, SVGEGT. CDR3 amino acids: CASSYVSGRQGYSPLHF. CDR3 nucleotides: TGTGCCAGCAGTTATGTCAGCGGTCGTCAGGGATATTCACCCCTCCACTTT.